The clone carrying this T cell receptor (beta chain) was observed at least ten times. The sample comes from a study of regulatory T cells in long-lasting Graves disease. The germline gives CDR1 SGHRS, CDR2 YFSETQ. This CDR3 region has 14 residues. V shed 2 bases and J shed 7 bases, with 15 bases lying between them. Construction of TCR beta libraries relied on iRepertoire HTBI primers and on Arm-PCR targeting CDR3 regions. MiXCR, run by TCRdb on the multiplex PCR reads, gives a single entry per CDR3 protein. The sample lists 350,000 to 500,000 distinct CDR3 sequences, around 17% occurring once. Described time point: newly diagnosed GD, antithyroid drugs for less than 3 months. RNA from PBMCs was the source of the TCR library. From each patient, 8 to 10 milliliters of peripheral blood was drawn and collected into an EDTA anticoagulant tube. These data also featured in a second study, about T cells in Graves' hyperthyroidism and ophthalmopathy. That work adds: Patients between 18 and 65 years old had hyperthyroidism, newly diagnosed and lasting under 2 months.

This chain uses TRBV5-1 with TRBJ1-1; D gene uncertain. The source material was peripheral blood mononuclear cells (PBMCs), sampled at new diagnosis, from a patient treated with antithyroid drugs. The origin of this receptor is a woman aged 18 to 35 with Graves disease. In nucleotides, the CDR3 is TGCGCCAGCAGCTTTTCAGCCCGCCCAATTGAAGCTTTCTTT. This sequence encodes CASSFSARPIEAFF.